This T cell receptor beta chain was profiled in a study of tumor-infiltrating lymphocytes in localized non-small cell lung cancer. Study-level points and caveats: Compared with uninvolved lung, tumors showed higher T cell infiltration by TCRbeta sequencing.

Unmatched junction bases numbered 11, after V lost 1 base and J lost 0 bases. This CDR3 spans 19 amino acids. Germline V gives CDR1 MGHRA, CDR2 YSYEKL. A word on this clone: The antigen is not known.

Here immunoSEQ multiplex PCR was the method, and the copy in TCRdb shows in-frame clones only, minus some. The sample lists around 15,000 clones, approximately 80% seen once, with 10% to 13% in the top ten. The chain combines TRBV4-1 with TRBJ2-4, with 8 bases aligning to TRBD2. The clonotype comes from a human donor with non-small cell lung cancer. The sequenced sample was uninvolved lung tissue not adjacent to the tumor. The CDR3 DNA follows: TGCGCCAGCAGCCAAGTTTTGGCTAGCGGGCCCCTAGCCAAAAACATTCAGTACTTC. Encoded protein: CASSQVLASGPLAKNIQYF.